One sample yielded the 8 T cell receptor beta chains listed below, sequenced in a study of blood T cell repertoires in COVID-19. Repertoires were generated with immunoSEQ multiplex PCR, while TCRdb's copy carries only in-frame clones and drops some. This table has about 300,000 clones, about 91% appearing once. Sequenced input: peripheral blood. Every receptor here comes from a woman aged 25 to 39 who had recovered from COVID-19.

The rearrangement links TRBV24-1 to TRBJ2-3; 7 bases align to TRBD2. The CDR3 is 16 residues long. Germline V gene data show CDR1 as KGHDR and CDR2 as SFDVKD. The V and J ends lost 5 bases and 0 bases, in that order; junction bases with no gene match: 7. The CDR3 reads CATSGTAGDSTDTQYF. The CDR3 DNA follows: TGTGCCACCAGTGGAACTGCGGGGGACAGCACAGATACGCAGTATTTT.

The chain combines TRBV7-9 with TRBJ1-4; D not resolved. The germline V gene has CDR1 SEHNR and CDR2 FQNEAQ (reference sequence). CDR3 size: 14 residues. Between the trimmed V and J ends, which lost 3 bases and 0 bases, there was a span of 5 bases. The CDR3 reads CASSFHSTNEKLFF. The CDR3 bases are TGTGCCAGCAGCTTTCACTCAACTAATGAAAAACTGTTTTTT.

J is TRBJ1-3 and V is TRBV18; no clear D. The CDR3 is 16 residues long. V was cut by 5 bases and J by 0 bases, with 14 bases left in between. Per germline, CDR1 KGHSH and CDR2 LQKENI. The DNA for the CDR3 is TGTGCCAGCTCAGCTACAGTTCGGCACTCTGGAAACACCATATATTTT. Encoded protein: CASSATVRHSGNTIYF. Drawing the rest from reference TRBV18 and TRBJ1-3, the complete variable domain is NAGVMQNPRHLVRRRGQEARLRCSPMKGHSHVYWYRQLPEEGLKFMVYLQKENIIDESGMPKERFSAEFPKEGPSILRIQQVVRGDSAAYFCASSATVRHSGNTIYFGEGSWLTVV.

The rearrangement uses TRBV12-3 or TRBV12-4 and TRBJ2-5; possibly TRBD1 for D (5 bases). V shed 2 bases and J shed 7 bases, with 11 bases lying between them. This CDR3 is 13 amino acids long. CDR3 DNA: TGTGCCAGCAGTTTACAAGGGGTGGGGACCCAGTACTTC. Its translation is CASSLQGVGTQYF.

The CDR3 loop is CASSQDLTGDQPQHF. The CDR3 DNA reads as TGCGCCAGCAGCCAAGATCTGACAGGGGATCAGCCCCAGCATTTT. The chain is built from TRBV4-3 and TRBJ1-5, with TRBD1 identical over 8 bases. Germline V lookup: CDR1 LGHNA, CDR2 YSLEER. The junction had 3 bases not matched to a gene; V was cut back by 0 bases and J by 5 bases. CDR3 length equals 15 residues.

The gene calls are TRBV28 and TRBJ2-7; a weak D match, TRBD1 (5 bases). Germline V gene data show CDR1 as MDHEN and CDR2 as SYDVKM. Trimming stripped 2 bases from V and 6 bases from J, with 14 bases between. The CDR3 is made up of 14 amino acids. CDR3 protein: CASSLRGRSGEQYF. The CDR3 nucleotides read TGTGCCAGCAGTTTAAGGGGAAGGAGTGGCGAGCAGTACTTC.

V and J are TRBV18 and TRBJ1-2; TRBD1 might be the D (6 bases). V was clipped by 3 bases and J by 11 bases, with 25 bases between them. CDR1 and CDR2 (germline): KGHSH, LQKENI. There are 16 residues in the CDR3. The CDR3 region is CASSPLDSSSSLGYTF. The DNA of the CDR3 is TGTGCCAGCTCACCCCTGGACAGCTCTTCGTCTTTGGGTTACACCTTC.

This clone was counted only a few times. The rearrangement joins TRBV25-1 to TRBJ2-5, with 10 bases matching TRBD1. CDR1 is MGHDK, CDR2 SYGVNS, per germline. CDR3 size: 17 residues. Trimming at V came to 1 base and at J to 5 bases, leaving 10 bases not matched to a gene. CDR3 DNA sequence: TGTGCCAGCAGTGAATTTGGCGGGACAGGGGTTTTCGAGACCCAGTACTTC. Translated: CASSEFGGTGVFETQYF.